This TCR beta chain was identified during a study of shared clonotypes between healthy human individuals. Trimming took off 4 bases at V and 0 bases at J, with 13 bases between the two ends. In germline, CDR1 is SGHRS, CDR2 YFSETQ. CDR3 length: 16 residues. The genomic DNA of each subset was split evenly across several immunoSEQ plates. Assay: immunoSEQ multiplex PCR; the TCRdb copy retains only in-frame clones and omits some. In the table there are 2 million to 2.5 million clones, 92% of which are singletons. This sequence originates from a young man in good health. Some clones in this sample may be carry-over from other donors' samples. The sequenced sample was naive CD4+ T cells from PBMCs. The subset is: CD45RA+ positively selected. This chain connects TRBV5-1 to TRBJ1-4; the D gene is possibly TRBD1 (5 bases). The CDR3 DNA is TGCGCCAGCAGCGGGAGAGGGGCGCCAACTAATGAAAAACTGTTTTTT. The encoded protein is CASSGRGAPTNEKLFF.